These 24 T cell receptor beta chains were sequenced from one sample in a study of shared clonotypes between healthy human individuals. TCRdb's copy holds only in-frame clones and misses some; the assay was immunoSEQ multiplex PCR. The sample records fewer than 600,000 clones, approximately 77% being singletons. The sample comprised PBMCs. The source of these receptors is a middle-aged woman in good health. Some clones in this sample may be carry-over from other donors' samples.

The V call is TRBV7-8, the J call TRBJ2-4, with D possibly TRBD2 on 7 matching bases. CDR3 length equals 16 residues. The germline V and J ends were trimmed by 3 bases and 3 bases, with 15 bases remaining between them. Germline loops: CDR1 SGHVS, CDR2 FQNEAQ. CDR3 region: CASSLGEGDFKNIQYF. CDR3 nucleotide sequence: TGTGCCAGCAGCTTGGGGGAGGGGGACTTCAAAAACATTCAGTACTTC.

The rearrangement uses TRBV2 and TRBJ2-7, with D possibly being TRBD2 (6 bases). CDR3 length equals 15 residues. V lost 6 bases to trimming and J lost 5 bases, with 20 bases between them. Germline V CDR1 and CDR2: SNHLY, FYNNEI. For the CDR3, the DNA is TGTGCCAGCAGGGGCCTGCGGGATCAATCTCACGAGCAGTACTTC. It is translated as CASRGLRDQSHEQYF. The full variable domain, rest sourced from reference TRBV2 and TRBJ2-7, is EPEVTQTPSHQVTQMGQEVILRCVPISNHLYFYWYRQILGQKVEFLVSFYNNEISEKSEIFDDQFSVERPDGSNFTLKIRSTKLEDSAMYFCASRGLRDQSHEQYFGPGTRLTVT.

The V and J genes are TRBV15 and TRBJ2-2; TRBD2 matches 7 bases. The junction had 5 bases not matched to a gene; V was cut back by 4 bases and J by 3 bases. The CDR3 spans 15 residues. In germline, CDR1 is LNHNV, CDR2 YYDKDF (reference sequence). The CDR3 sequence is CATSTTSDHTGELFF. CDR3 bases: TGTGCCACCAGCACAACTAGCGACCACACCGGGGAGCTGTTTTTT.

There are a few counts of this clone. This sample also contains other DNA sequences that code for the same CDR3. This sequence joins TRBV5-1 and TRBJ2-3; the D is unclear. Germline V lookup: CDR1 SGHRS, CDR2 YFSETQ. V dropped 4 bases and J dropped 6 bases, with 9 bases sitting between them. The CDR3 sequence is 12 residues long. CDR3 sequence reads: CASSRTRDTQYF. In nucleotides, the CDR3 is TGCGCCAGCAGCCGAACGCGGGATACGCAGTATTTT.

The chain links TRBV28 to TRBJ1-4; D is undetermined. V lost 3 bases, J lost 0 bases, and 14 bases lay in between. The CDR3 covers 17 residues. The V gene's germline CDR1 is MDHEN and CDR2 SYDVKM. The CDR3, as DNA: TGTGCCAGCAGTTTTTCGGGCCATACCTCAACTAATGAAAAACTGTTTTTT. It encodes CASSFSGHTSTNEKLFF. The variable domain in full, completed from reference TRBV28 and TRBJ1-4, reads DVKVTQSSRYLVKRTGEKVFLECVQDMDHENMFWYRQDPGLGLRLIYFSYDVKMKEKGDIPEGYSVSREKKERFSLILESASTNQTSMYLCASSFSGHTSTNEKLFFGSGTQLSVL.

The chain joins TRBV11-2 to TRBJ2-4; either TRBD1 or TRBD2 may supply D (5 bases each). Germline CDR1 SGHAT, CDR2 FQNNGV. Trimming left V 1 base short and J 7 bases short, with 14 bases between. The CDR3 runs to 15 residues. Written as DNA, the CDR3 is TGTGCCAGCAGCTTAGTTTCAGGGAGTGGGAACATTCAGTACTTC. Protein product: CASSLVSGSGNIQYF.

The CDR3: CAWSVWASNQPQHF. In nucleotides, the CDR3 is TGTGCCTGGAGTGTATGGGCCAGCAATCAGCCCCAGCATTTT. The chain recombines TRBV30 with TRBJ1-5, with D hard to call. CDR1 is GTSNPN and CDR2 is SVGIG in the germline V gene (reference sequence). Trimming stripped 0 bases from V and 1 base from J, with 7 bases between. This CDR3 contains 14 residues.

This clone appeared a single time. The CDR3 DNA follows: TGTGCCAGCAGTTTAGGACAGGGATGGTCCTCTAACTATGGCTACACCTTC. Its protein product is CASSLGQGWSSNYGYTF. The chain joins TRBV28 to TRBJ1-2, with TRBD1 matching 8 bases. The V segment lost 2 bases and the J segment 0 bases; nucleotides outside the gene matches: 8. This CDR3 spans 17 amino acids. CDR1 and CDR2 from the germline V gene are MDHEN and SYDVKM.

As DNA, the CDR3 is TGTGCCAGCAGTGCTCAGGGACAGAGCACAGATACGCAGTATTTT. The encoded protein is CASSAQGQSTDTQYF. This chain uses TRBV2 with TRBJ2-3, with 7 bases fitting TRBD1. Germline V gene lookup returns CDR1 SNHLY and CDR2 FYNNEI. The CDR3 has 15 amino acids. V lost 4 bases to trimming and J lost 0 bases; unmatched junction nucleotides: 4. The full variable domain, its missing parts supplied by reference TRBV2 and TRBJ2-3, is EPEVTQTPSHQVTQMGQEVILRCVPISNHLYFYWYRQILGQKVEFLVSFYNNEISEKSEIFDDQFSVERPDGSNFTLKIRSTKLEDSAMYFCASSAQGQSTDTQYFGPGTRLTVL.

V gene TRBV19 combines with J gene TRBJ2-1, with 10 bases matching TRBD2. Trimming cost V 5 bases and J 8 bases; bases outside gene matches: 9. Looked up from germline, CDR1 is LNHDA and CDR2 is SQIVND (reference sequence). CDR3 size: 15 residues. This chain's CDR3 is CASSLSAGGLDEQFF. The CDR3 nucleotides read TGTGCCAGTAGTTTATCAGCGGGAGGGTTGGATGAGCAGTTCTTC. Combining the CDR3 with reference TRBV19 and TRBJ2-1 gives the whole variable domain DGGITQSPKYLFRKEGQNVTLSCEQNLNHDAMYWYRQDPGQGLRLIYYSQIVNDFQKGDIAEGYSVSREKKESFPLTVTSAQKNPTAFYLCASSLSAGGLDEQFFGPGTRLTVL.

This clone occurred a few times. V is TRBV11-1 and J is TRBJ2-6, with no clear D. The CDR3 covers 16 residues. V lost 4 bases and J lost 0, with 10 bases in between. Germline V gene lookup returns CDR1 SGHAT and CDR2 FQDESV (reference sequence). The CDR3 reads CASSSQVLSGANVLTF. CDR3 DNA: TGTGCCAGCAGCTCCCAGGTGCTCTCTGGGGCCAACGTCCTGACTTTC.

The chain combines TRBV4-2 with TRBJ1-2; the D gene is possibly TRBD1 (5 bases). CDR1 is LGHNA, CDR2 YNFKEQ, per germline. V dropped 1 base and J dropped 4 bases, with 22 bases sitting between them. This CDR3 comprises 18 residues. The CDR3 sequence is CASSQGFRQGRVGYGYTF. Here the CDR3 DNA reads TGTGCCAGCAGCCAAGGATTTCGGCAGGGCAGGGTAGGCTATGGCTACACCTTC.

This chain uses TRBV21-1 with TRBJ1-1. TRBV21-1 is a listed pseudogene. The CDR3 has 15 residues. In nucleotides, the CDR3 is TGTGCCAGCAGCAAAGTATCAGATAGAAACACTGAAGCTTTCTTT. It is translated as CASSKVSDRNTEAFF.

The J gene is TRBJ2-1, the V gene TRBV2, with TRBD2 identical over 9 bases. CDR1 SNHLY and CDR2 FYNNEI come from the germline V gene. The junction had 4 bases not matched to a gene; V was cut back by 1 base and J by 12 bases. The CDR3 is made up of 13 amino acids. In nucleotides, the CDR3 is TGTGCCAGCAGTGAAGGAGCGGGAGGCGCGCAGTTCTTC. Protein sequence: CASSEGAGGAQFF.

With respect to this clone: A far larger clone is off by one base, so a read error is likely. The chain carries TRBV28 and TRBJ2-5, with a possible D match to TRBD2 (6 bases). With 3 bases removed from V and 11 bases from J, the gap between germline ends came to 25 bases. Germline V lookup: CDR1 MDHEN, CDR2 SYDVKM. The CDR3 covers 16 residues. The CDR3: CASSFSPGGNVWEQYF. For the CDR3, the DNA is TGTGCCAGCAGTTTCTCCCCGGGCGGGAATGTTTGGGAGCAGTACTTC.

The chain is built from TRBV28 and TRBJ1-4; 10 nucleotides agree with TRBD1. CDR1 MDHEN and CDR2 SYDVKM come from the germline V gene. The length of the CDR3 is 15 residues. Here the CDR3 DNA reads TGTGCGACAGGGGGCGCGGGCATTTGGAATGAAAAACTGTTTTTT. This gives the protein CATGGAGIWNEKLFF.

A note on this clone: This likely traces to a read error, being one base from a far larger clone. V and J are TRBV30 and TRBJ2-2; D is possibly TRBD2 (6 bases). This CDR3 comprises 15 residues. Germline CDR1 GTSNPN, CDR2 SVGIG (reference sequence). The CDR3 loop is CAWSPSRGDIGELLF. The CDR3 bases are TGTGCCTGGAGCCCCTCCCGCGGGGATATCGGGGAGCTGCTTTTT.

CDR3 sequence (DNA): TGTGCCAGCAGCTCCGGGACAGGGTTCCCCTACGAGCAGTACTTC. Protein product: CASSSGTGFPYEQYF. V gene TRBV5-4 combines with J gene TRBJ2-7; 9 nucleotides agree with TRBD1. The J segment lost 2 bases and the V segment lost 3 bases, leaving 6 bases of the junction unmatched. Germline V lookup: CDR1 SGHNT, CDR2 YYREEE (reference sequence). There are 15 residues in the CDR3.

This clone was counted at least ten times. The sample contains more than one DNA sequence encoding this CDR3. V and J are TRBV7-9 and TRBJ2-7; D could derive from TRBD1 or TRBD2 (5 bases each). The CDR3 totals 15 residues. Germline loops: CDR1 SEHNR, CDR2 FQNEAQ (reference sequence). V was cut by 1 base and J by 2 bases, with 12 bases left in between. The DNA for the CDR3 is TGTGCCAGCAGCTTAGTGGGGGTCCGCACCTACGAGCAGTACTTC. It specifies CASSLVGVRTYEQYF. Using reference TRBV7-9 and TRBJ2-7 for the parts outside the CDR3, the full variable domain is DTGVSQNPRHKITKRGQNVTFRCDPISEHNRLYWYRQTLGQGPEFLTYFQNEAQLEKSRLLSDRFSAERPKGSFSTLEIQRTEQGDSAMYLCASSLVGVRTYEQYFGPGTRLTVT.

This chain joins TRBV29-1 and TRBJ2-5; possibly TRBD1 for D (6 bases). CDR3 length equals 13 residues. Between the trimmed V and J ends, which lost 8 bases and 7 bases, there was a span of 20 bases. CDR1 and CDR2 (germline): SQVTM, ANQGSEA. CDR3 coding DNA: TGCAGCCAAACACGGGACACATTTGGGACCCAGTACTTC. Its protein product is CSQTRDTFGTQYF.

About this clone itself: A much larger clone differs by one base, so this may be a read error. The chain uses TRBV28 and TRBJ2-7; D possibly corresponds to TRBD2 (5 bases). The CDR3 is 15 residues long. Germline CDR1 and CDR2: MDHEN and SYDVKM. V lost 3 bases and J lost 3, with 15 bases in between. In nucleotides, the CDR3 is TGTGCCAGCAGTTTGGAACCGACTAACGGCTACGAGCAGTACTTC. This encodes CASSLEPTNGYEQYF. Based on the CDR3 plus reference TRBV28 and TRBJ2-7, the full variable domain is DVKVTQSSRYLVKRTGEKVFLECVQDMDHENMFWYRQDPGLGLRLIYFSYDVKMKEKGDIPEGYSVSREKKERFSLILESASTNQTSMYLCASSLEPTNGYEQYFGPGTRLTVT.

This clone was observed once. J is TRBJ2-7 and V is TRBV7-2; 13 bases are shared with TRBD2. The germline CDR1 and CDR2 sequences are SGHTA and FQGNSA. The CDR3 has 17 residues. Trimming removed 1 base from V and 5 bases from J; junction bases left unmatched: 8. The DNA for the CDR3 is TGTGCCAGCAGCTTAGACCAACTAGCGGGAGGGGGTCACGAGCAGTACTTC. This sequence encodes CASSLDQLAGGGHEQYF.

The chain's CDR3 is CASSRPIQGNEQFF. The CDR3 nucleotides are TGTGCCAGCAGCCGGCCAATCCAGGGCAATGAGCAGTTCTTC. The rearrangement joins TRBV14 to TRBJ2-1, with D possibly being TRBD1 (5 bases). This CDR3 has 14 residues. Looked up from germline, CDR1 is SGHDN and CDR2 is FVKESK. V shed 4 bases and J shed 6 bases, with 13 bases lying between them.

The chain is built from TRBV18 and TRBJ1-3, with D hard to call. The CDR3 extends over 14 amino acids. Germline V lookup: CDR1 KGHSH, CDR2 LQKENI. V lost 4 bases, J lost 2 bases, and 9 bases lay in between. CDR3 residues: CASSLEGTGNTIYF. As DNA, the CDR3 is TGTGCCAGCTCACTGGAAGGGACTGGAAACACCATATATTTT.